The next 7 T cell receptor beta chains were all read from a single sample in a study of vaccination effects on CD4 cells after COVID-19. Their specific antigens are unknown. Before sequencing, viral peptide pools were used by the ViraFEST assay to expand antigen-specific CD4+ T cells. Upon completion of 10 to 11 days in culture, CD4+ T cells were isolated. From March to December 2020, the person had a SARS-CoV-2 infection that was confirmed by PCR. Measured with immunoSEQ multiplex PCR; TCRdb has only the in-frame clones, and not every one. Here the sample spans roughly 70,000 clones, around 72% being singletons. Sequencing used CD4+ T cells from PBMCs cultured with HIV peptides, obtained before COVID-19 vaccination. Subset given: HIV-1 Nef peptide pool negative control/reference culture. These receptor sequences come from a human donor who had a prior SARS-CoV-2 infection.

This clone turned up a few times. This chain joins TRBV30 and TRBJ1-1, with no clear D. Trimming stripped 2 bases from V and 5 bases from J, with 6 bases between. The CDR3 is 11 residues long. CDR1 and CDR2 from the germline V gene are GTSNPN and SVGIG (reference sequence). In DNA form, the CDR3 reads TGTGCCTGGAGTCTAGTAACTGAAGCTTTCTTT. As protein: CAWSLVTEAFF.

The genes are TRBV7-3 and TRBJ2-5, with a tentative D call TRBD2 (6 bases). Germline-derived CDR1 and CDR2 are SGHTA and FQGTGA. The CDR3 loop spans 14 amino acids. V was cut by 2 bases and J by 5 bases, with 12 bases left in between. The CDR3 DNA reads as TGTGCCAGCAGCTTACTCGGGGACTCGGAGACCCAGTACTTC. Translated, it gives CASSLLGDSETQYF.

This sequence joins TRBV5-1 and TRBJ1-5; tentative D call: TRBD1 (6 bases). Trimming cost V 4 bases and J 3 bases, with 14 bases left between them. This CDR3 has 15 residues. Germline assignment: CDR1 SGHRS and CDR2 YFSETQ. The CDR3 nucleotides are TGCGCCAGCAGCCTGGGGGGACAATTCAATCAGCCCCAGCATTTT. Amino acids: CASSLGGQFNQPQHF.

The genes are TRBV7-6 and TRBJ2-3; weak D call: TRBD2 (6 bases). The CDR3 contains 16 residues. CDR1 is SGHVS, CDR2 FNYEAQ, per germline. V was pared by 1 base and J by 0 bases, with 11 bases between. The CDR3 loop reads CASSLVSSASTDTQYF. CDR3 nucleotide sequence: TGTGCCAGCAGCTTAGTCTCTAGCGCGAGCACAGATACGCAGTATTTT.

This clone was recorded once. The chain is built from TRBV14 and TRBJ2-3; 14 nucleotides line up with TRBD2. This CDR3 is built from 20 residues. Germline CDR1 reads SGHDN; CDR2 reads FVKESK. The V gene end was trimmed by 5 bases and the J gene end by 1 base; junction bases not matched to a gene: 14. Here the CDR3 DNA reads TGTGCCAGCAGCAAAAGACTAGCGGGGGGGACTCCATTTCGCACAGATACGCAGTATTTT. The encoded protein is CASSKRLAGGTPFRTDTQYF.

This chain links TRBV28 with TRBJ1-3; a weak D match, TRBD1 (5 bases). The CDR3 has 16 amino acids. Trimming removed 3 bases from V and 3 bases from J, with 15 bases in between. CDR1 is MDHEN, CDR2 SYDVKM, per germline. The CDR3 spells CASSFSGEKYGNTIYF. CDR3 nucleotides: TGTGCCAGCAGTTTTTCGGGGGAGAAGTATGGAAACACCATATATTTT.

The chain recombines TRBV7-8 with TRBJ1-5; D might be TRBD1 (5 bases). This CDR3 has 17 amino acids. Trimming took 5 bases from V and 1 from J, leaving 18 bases between them. In germline, CDR1 is SGHVS, CDR2 FQNEAQ. The CDR3 DNA follows: TGTGCCAGCAGCCCCCGGCCGTGGGGGGAAAGCAATCAGCCCCAGCATTTT. This sequence encodes CASSPRPWGESNQPQHF.